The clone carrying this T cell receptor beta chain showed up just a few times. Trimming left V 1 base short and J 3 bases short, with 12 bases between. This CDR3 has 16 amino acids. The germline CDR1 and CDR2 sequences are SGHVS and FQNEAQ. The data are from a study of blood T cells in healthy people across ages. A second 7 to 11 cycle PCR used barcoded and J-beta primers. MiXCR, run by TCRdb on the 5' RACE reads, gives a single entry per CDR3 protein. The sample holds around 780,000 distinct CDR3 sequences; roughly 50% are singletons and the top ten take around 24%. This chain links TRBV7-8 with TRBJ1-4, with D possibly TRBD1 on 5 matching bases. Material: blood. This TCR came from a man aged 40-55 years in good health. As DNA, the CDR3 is TGTGCCAGCAGCTTAGAGGCGGTGGGGGCTAATGAAAAACTGTTTTTT. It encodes CASSLEAVGANEKLFF.